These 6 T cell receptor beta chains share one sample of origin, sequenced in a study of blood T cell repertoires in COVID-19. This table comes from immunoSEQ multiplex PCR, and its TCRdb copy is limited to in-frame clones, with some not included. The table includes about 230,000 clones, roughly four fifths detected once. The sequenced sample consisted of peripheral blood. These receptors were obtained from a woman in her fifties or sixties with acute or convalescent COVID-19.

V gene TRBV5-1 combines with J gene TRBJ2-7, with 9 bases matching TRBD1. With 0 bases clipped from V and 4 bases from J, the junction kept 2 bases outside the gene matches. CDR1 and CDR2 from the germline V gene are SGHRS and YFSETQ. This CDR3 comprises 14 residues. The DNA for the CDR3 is TGCGCCAGCAGCTTGGGGGACAGGGAGTACGAGCAGTACTTC. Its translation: CASSLGDREYEQYF.

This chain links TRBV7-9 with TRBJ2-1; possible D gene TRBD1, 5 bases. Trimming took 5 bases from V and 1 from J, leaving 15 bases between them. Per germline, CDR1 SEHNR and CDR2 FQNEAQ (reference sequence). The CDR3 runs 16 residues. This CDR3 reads CASSPLAGISYNEQFF. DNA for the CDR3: TGTGCCAGCAGCCCCCTCGCAGGGATATCCTACAATGAGCAGTTCTTC. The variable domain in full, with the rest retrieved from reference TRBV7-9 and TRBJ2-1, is DTGVSQNPRHKITKRGQNVTFRCDPISEHNRLYWYRQTLGQGPEFLTYFQNEAQLEKSRLLSDRFSAERPKGSFSTLEIQRTEQGDSAMYLCASSPLAGISYNEQFFGPGTRLTVL.

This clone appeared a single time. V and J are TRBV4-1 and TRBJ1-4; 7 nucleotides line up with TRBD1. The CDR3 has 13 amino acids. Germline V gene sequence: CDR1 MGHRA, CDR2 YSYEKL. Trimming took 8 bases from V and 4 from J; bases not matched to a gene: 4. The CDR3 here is CASGDRLNEKLFF. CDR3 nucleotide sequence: TGCGCCAGCGGGGACAGACTTAATGAAAAACTGTTTTTT.

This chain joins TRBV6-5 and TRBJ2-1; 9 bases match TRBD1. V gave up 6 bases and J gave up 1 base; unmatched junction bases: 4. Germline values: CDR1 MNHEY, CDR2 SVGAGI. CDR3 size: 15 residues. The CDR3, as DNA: TGTGCCAGCAGCCCGACAGGGGGGTCCTACAATGAGCAGTTCTTC. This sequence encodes CASSPTGGSYNEQFF.

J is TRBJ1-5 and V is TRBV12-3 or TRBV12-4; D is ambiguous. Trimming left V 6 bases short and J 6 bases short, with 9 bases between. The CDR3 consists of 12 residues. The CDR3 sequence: CASRADFQPQHF. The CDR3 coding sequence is TGTGCCAGCAGGGCTGATTTTCAGCCCCAGCATTTT.

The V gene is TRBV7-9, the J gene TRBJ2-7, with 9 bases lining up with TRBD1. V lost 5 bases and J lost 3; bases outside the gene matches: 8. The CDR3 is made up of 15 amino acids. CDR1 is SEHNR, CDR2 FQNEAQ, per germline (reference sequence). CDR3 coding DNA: TGTGCCAGCAGCCGCGGGACAGGGACTATCTACGAGCAGTACTTC. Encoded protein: CASSRGTGTIYEQYF. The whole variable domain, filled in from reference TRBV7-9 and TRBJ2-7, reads DTGVSQNPRHKITKRGQNVTFRCDPISEHNRLYWYRQTLGQGPEFLTYFQNEAQLEKSRLLSDRFSAERPKGSFSTLEIQRTEQGDSAMYLCASSRGTGTIYEQYFGPGTRLTVT.